The 32 T cell receptor beta chains presented below share a single source sample, sequenced in a study of cytomegalovirus exposure and HLA in healthy donors. The PCR employed 60 Vbeta primers together with 13 Jbeta primers. Using immunoSEQ multiplex PCR, the repertoire was profiled, and TCRdb retains in-frame clones only, with some absent. The top ten clones hold roughly 6% of a sample with about 200,000 clones, approximately 85% of them seen once. Material: PBMCs. The receptors come from a woman aged 45 to 65 in good health and CMV-seropositive.

V and J are TRBV29-1 and TRBJ2-1, with TRBD2 as a possible D gene (5 bases). V lost 7 bases to trimming and J lost 3 bases, with 13 bases between them. Germline CDR1 and CDR2: SQVTM and ANQGSEA. The CDR3 is 13 residues long. Written as DNA, the CDR3 is TGCAGCGGCTCGTTTACTAGCTACAATGAGCAGTTCTTC. It yields the protein CSGSFTSYNEQFF.

The CDR3 protein is CASTPLLSSGNTIYF. The DNA of the CDR3 is TGTGCCAGCACCCCTCTCTTGAGCTCTGGAAACACCATATATTTT. This chain connects TRBV28 to TRBJ1-3; D is uncertain. The ends were cut back, 7 bases at V and 0 bases at J, with 13 bases in the middle. The CDR3 length is 15 residues. The germline gives CDR1 MDHEN, CDR2 SYDVKM.

The chain has TRBV6-5 and TRBJ2-7; possible D gene TRBD2, 6 bases. The CDR3 is 12 amino acids. The germline gives CDR1 MNHEY, CDR2 SVGAGI. The V end lost 5 bases, the J end lost 9 bases, and 14 bases lay between the germline ends. In nucleotides, the CDR3 is TGTGCCAGCAGTCGACCGGAGGGTGGGCAGTACTTC. Translation gives CASSRPEGGQYF.

The rearrangement links TRBV2 to TRBJ2-1; 7 nucleotides agree with TRBD1. V lost 5 bases, J lost 8 bases, and 6 bases stayed unmatched. The CDR3 is 13 amino acids. The V gene's germline CDR1 is SNHLY and CDR2 FYNNEI. The DNA for the CDR3 is TGTGCCAGCAGTTCGACAGGGTCGGATGAGCAGTTCTTC. It encodes CASSSTGSDEQFF.

V is TRBV15 and J is TRBJ1-5; 8 bases fit TRBD1. CDR3 length: 16 residues. The germline gives CDR1 LNHNV, CDR2 YYDKDF (reference sequence). After removal of 0 bases from V and 3 bases from J, the junction contained 4 bases not matched to a gene. CDR3 in DNA: TGTGCCACCAGCAGAGAAGGGACAGGCAACAATCAGCCCCAGCATTTT. Translation gives CATSREGTGNNQPQHF.

CDR3 nucleotide sequence: TGTGCCAGTAATCCACAGGGAAAGGCTAACTATGGCTACACCTTC. This encodes CASNPQGKANYGYTF. V gene TRBV19 combines with J gene TRBJ1-2; a possible D gene is TRBD1 (6 bases). The V and J ends lost 7 bases and 0 bases respectively, with 15 bases between them. The germline V gene encodes CDR1 LNHDA and CDR2 SQIVND (reference sequence). The CDR3 is made up of 15 amino acids.

The genes are TRBV2 and TRBJ2-3, with 7 nucleotides matching TRBD2. CDR1 and CDR2 from the germline V gene are SNHLY and FYNNEI. This CDR3 contains 14 residues. Unmatched junction bases numbered 7, after V lost 7 bases and J lost 3 bases. DNA for the CDR3: TGTGCCAGCAAGGGAGCGGGAATGACAGATACGCAGTATTTT. Translating gives CASKGAGMTDTQYF.

The chain joins TRBV4-3 to TRBJ1-1, with D maybe TRBD1 (5 bases). Per germline, CDR1 LGHNA and CDR2 YSLEER. V lost 4 bases, J lost 4 bases, and 10 bases lay in between. This CDR3 spans 13 amino acids. Written as DNA, the CDR3 is TGCGCCAGCAGCCCCGGGGGGGGCACTGAAGCTTTCTTT. It specifies CASSPGGGTEAFF.

The chain links TRBV28 to TRBJ2-7; 8 bases fit TRBD1. The CDR3 extends over 15 amino acids. V gave up 5 bases and J gave up 2 bases; unmatched junction bases: 8. Germline V CDR1 and CDR2: MDHEN, SYDVKM. For the CDR3, the DNA is TGTGCCAGCAGTCCCCTCCTGACAGGGGCCTACGAGCAGTACTTC. Its translation is CASSPLLTGAYEQYF.

Of note for this clone: The junction differs from germline at one of its ends, possibly a read error. The chain recombines TRBV2 with TRBJ2-4; tentatively, D is TRBD1 (6 bases). In germline, CDR1 is SNHLY, CDR2 FYNNEI. This CDR3 has 14 amino acids. In DNA, the CDR3 is TGTGCCAGCAGTCCCGGGACAACCAAAAACAGTCAGTACTTC. It yields the protein CASSPGTTKNSQYF.

The genes are TRBV19 and TRBJ2-5, with TRBD1 identical over 9 bases. CDR3 length: 13 residues. Trimming took 9 bases from V and 5 from J; bases not matched to a gene: 7. CDR1 and CDR2 (germline): LNHDA, SQIVND (reference sequence). The CDR3 nucleotides read TGTGCCAGAAGGACAGGGGACAGGGAGACCCAGTACTTC. Translated, it gives CARRTGDRETQYF.

The J gene is TRBJ2-3, the V gene TRBV2; D perhaps matches TRBD2 (6 bases). The CDR3 has 16 amino acids. CDR1 is SNHLY and CDR2 is FYNNEI in the germline V gene. V was shortened by 4 bases and J by 2 bases, with 16 bases between the two germline ends. CDR3 region: CASSVTGLTATDTQYF. CDR3 nucleotide sequence: TGTGCCAGCAGTGTAACCGGACTAACCGCCACAGATACGCAGTATTTT.

J is TRBJ2-3 and V is TRBV29-1; no firm D call. CDR3 length equals 13 residues. Germline CDR1 is SQVTM and CDR2 is ANQGSEA. V was clipped by 7 bases and J by 1 base, with 12 bases between them. The CDR3 region is CSAPAVGTDTQYF. CDR3 bases: TGCAGCGCCCCGGCGGTTGGCACAGATACGCAGTATTTT.

The chain recombines TRBV4-3 with TRBJ2-5; 13 nucleotides align to TRBD2. The tail of the sequence fits TRBJ2-7 better, so the J call may be wrong. The CDR3 extends over 18 amino acids. The germline CDR1 and CDR2 sequences are LGHNA and YSLEER. This CDR3 is CASSQVEVLAGGSYEQYF. CDR3 bases: TGCGCCAGCAGCCAAGTAGAGGTACTAGCGGGGGGGTCCTACGAGCAGTACTTC.

The gene calls are TRBV4-3 and TRBJ2-7; tentative D call: TRBD2 (7 bases). The CDR3 contains 15 residues. Germline V CDR1 and CDR2: LGHNA, YSLEER. With 2 bases removed from V and 6 bases from J, the gap between germline ends came to 17 bases. This chain's CDR3 is CASSQQLGGAFEQYF. DNA for the CDR3: TGCGCCAGCAGCCAACAGCTAGGGGGGGCCTTCGAGCAGTACTTC.

The gene calls are TRBV9 and TRBJ2-2; a weak D match, TRBD1 (6 bases). Germline lookup yields CDR1 SGDLS and CDR2 YYNGEE. Deletions cut 0 bases from V and 7 bases from J, with 10 bases between. CDR3 length: 14 amino acids. In nucleotides, the CDR3 is TGTGCCAGCAGCGTAGCTGGGGGCTTCGGGGAGCTGTTTTTT. It codes for CASSVAGGFGELFF.

The count of this clone is one. V is TRBV7-9 and J is TRBJ1-1; TRBD1 is a possible D gene (6 bases). Germline values: CDR1 SEHNR, CDR2 FQNEAQ (reference sequence). V gave up 7 bases and J gave up 2 bases, with 11 bases separating them. This CDR3 has 13 residues. The CDR3 loop reads CASTTGQNTEAFF. The CDR3 nucleotides are TGTGCCAGCACCACGGGACAAAACACTGAAGCTTTCTTT.

The chain combines TRBV7-9 with TRBJ2-7, with D maybe TRBD1 (6 bases). Per germline, CDR1 SEHNR and CDR2 FQNEAQ (reference sequence). V lost 6 bases and J 7 bases, leaving 16 bases between the germline ends. This CDR3 contains 13 residues. The CDR3 sequence: CASSSPGQREQYF. In DNA form, the CDR3 reads TGTGCCAGCAGTTCTCCGGGACAACGGGAGCAGTACTTC.

V usage is TRBV7-8 and J usage is TRBJ1-6, with 8 bases aligning to TRBD1. V lost 5 bases and J lost 0; bases outside the gene matches: 3. Germline lookup yields CDR1 SGHVS and CDR2 FQNEAQ. CDR3 length equals 16 residues. The CDR3 reads CASSQGASSYNSPLHF. CDR3 bases: TGTGCCAGCAGCCAGGGGGCGAGCTCCTATAATTCACCCCTCCACTTT.

The CDR3, as DNA: TGTGCCAGCAGTTACAACAACAGGCCACGAGAATACGAGCAGTACTTC. It yields the protein CASSYNNRPREYEQYF. The V and J genes are TRBV6-5 and TRBJ2-7; D might be TRBD1 (5 bases). CDR3 length: 16 amino acids. Trimming stripped 2 bases from V and 4 bases from J, with 18 bases between. Looked up from germline, CDR1 is MNHEY and CDR2 is SVGAGI.

The chain employs TRBV4-3 and TRBJ2-1, with 7 bases lining up with TRBD2. The CDR3 has 14 amino acids. J gave up 6 bases and V 2 bases, and 4 bases lay outside the gene matches. Germline CDR1 LGHNA, CDR2 YSLEER. The CDR3 DNA is TGCGCCAGCAGCCAACGACTAGCCTCCAATGAGCAGTTCTTC. Translated, it gives CASSQRLASNEQFF.

V is TRBV23-1 and J is TRBJ2-1, with TRBD2 as a possible D gene (5 bases). TRBV23-1 is an ORF; its function is uncertain. V was trimmed by 6 bases and J by 5 bases, leaving 17 bases between them. The CDR3 has 15 amino acids. CDR3 amino acids: CASSHRLGEDNEQFF. As DNA, the CDR3 is TGCGCCAGCAGCCACCGTTTGGGAGAAGACAATGAGCAGTTCTTC.

This clone has only a few counts. At one end the junction does not follow the germline gene, possibly because of a read error. The chain joins TRBV2 to TRBJ2-5; 7 bases are shared with TRBD2. This CDR3 spans 15 amino acids. Germline CDR1 and CDR2: SNHLY and FYNNEI. Here the CDR3 DNA reads TGTGCCGGCAGCTACCCCAGGCTAGCGGAAGAGACCCAGTACTTC. Its protein is CAGSYPRLAEETQYF.

This chain connects TRBV6-5 to TRBJ1-1; D unresolved. This CDR3 comprises 14 residues. Trimming cost V 2 bases and J 0 bases, with 7 bases left between them. Germline lookup yields CDR1 MNHEY and CDR2 SVGAGI. Here the CDR3 reads CASSYQDLNTEAFF. The CDR3 DNA reads TGTGCCAGCAGTTACCAGGATCTGAACACTGAAGCTTTCTTT.

Here the CDR3 reads CATSGSLQGTHEQFF. The CDR3 bases are TGTGCCACCAGCGGATCATTACAGGGGACGCATGAGCAGTTCTTC. V is TRBV15 and J is TRBJ2-1; 7 nucleotides align to TRBD1. Germline V gene lookup returns CDR1 LNHNV and CDR2 YYDKDF (reference sequence). The CDR3 has 15 amino acids. The trim removed 5 bases at V and 8 bases at J, leaving 12 bases unmatched.

This sequence joins TRBV28 and TRBJ1-1; no firm D call. CDR1 and CDR2 from the germline V gene are MDHEN and SYDVKM. CDR3 length: 12 residues. With 4 bases removed from V and 3 bases from J, the gap between germline ends came to 6 bases. This chain's CDR3 is CASSSDYTEAFF. In DNA form, the CDR3 reads TGTGCCAGCAGTTCTGACTACACTGAAGCTTTCTTT.

The J gene is TRBJ2-1, the V gene TRBV18; TRBD2 agrees at 7 bases. J lost 7 bases, V lost 1 base, and 1 base had no gene match. The CDR3 runs to 13 residues. Germline CDR1 is KGHSH and CDR2 is LQKENI. The CDR3 is CASSPREGNEQFF. CDR3 bases: TGTGCCAGCTCACCACGGGAGGGGAATGAGCAGTTCTTC.

In the case of this clone: This same CDR3 is encoded by further DNA sequences in the sample. The chain uses TRBV7-9 and TRBJ1-2; 9 nucleotides match TRBD1. Germline CDR1 and CDR2: SEHNR and FQNEAQ (reference sequence). Trimming at V came to 5 bases and at J to 4 bases, leaving 2 bases not matched to a gene. CDR3 size: 13 residues. CDR3 sequence reads: CASSPGQGYGYTF. CDR3 sequence (DNA): TGTGCCAGCAGCCCGGGACAGGGCTATGGCTACACCTTC. Based on the CDR3 plus reference TRBV7-9 and TRBJ1-2, the full variable domain is DTGVSQNPRHKITKRGQNVTFRCDPISEHNRLYWYRQTLGQGPEFLTYFQNEAQLEKSRLLSDRFSAERPKGSFSTLEIQRTEQGDSAMYLCASSPGQGYGYTFGSGTRLTVV.

V is TRBV19 and J is TRBJ2-7; TRBD2 agrees at 7 bases. The CDR3 is made up of 15 amino acids. Germline V CDR1 and CDR2: LNHDA, SQIVND (reference sequence). The trim removed 3 bases at V and 3 bases at J, leaving 8 bases unmatched. The CDR3 sequence: CASSMVAGALYEQYF. CDR3 bases: TGTGCCAGTAGTATGGTGGCGGGAGCGCTCTACGAGCAGTACTTC.

A note on this clone: The junction differs from germline at one of its ends, possibly a read error. The rearrangement uses TRBV7-2 and TRBJ1-4; 7 nucleotides align to TRBD1. Per germline, CDR1 SGHTA and CDR2 FQGNSA. This CDR3 has 16 amino acids. The chain's CDR3 is CASSLAQDRANEKLFF. In nucleotides, the CDR3 is TGTGCCAGCAGCTTAGCCCAAGACAGGGCTAACGAAAAACTGTTTTTT.

This clone came up once. The junction shows a germline mismatch at one end, possibly a read error. Other nucleotide sequences from this sample produce the same CDR3. This chain uses TRBV7-6 with TRBJ2-5; 8 nucleotides align to TRBD1. Germline CDR1 and CDR2: SGHVS and FNYEAQ. The length of the CDR3 is 14 residues. The CDR3, as DNA: TGCGCCAGCAGCAGGGGGCGGCTTACAGAGACCCAGTACTTC. Protein sequence: CASSRGRLTETQYF.

This clone was counted a single time. This chain joins TRBV28 and TRBJ1-1, with 7 bases that match TRBD1. The CDR3 extends over 14 amino acids. CDR1 is MDHEN, CDR2 SYDVKM, per germline. V trimming: 3 bases; J trimming: 4 bases; junction bases outside the gene matches: 5. CDR3 region: CASSFLQGSTEAFF. CDR3 nucleotides: TGTGCCAGCAGTTTCCTACAGGGGAGCACTGAAGCTTTCTTT.